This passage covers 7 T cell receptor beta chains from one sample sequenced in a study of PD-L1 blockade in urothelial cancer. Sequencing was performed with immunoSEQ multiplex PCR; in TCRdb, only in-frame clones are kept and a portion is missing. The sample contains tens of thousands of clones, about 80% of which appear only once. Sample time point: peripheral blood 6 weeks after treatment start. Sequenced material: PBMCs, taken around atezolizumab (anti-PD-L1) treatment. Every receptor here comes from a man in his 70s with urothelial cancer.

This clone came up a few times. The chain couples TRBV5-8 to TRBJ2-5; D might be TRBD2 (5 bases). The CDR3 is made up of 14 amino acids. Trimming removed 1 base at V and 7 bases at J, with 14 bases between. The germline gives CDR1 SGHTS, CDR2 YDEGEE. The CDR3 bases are TGTGCCAGCAGCTTGCGTCCCGAGGGAGCGACCCAGTACTTC. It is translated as CASSLRPEGATQYF. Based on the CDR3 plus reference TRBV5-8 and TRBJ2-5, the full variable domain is EAGVTQSPTHLIKTRGQQATLRCSPISGHTSVYWYQQALGLGLQFLLWYDEGEERNRGNFPPRFSGRQFPNYSSELNVNALELEDSALYLCASSLRPEGATQYFGPGTRLLVL.

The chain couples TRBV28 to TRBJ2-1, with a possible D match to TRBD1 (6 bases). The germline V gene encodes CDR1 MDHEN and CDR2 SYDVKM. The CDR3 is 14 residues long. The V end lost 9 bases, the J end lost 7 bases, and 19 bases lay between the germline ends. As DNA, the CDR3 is TGTGCCAGGGGCCCCGAACAGGGAGTTAATGAGCAGTTCTTC. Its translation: CARGPEQGVNEQFF.

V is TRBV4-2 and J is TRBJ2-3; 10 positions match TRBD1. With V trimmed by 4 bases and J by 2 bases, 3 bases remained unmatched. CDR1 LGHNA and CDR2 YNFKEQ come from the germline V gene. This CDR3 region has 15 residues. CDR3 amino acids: CASSLGTGDTDTQYF. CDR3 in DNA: TGTGCCAGCAGCCTAGGGACAGGGGACACAGATACGCAGTATTTT.

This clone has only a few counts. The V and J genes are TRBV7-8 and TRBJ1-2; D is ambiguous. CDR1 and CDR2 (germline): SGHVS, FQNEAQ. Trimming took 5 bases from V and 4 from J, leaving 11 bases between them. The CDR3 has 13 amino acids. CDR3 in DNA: TGTGCCAGCAGCCTTACAGAGGGCTATGGCTACACCTTC. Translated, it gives CASSLTEGYGYTF.

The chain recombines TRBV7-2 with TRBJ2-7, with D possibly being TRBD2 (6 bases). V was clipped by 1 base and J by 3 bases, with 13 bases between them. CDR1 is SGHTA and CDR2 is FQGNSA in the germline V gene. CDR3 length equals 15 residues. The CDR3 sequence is CASSLDFDSGYEQYF. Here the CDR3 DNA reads TGTGCCAGCAGCTTAGATTTTGATAGCGGCTACGAGCAGTACTTC.

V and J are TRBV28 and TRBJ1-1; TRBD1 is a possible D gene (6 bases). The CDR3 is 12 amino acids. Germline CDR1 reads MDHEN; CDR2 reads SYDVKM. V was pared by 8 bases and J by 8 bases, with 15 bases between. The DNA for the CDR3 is TGTGCCAGCCTTTCGACAGGATGGGAAGCTTTCTTT. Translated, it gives CASLSTGWEAFF.

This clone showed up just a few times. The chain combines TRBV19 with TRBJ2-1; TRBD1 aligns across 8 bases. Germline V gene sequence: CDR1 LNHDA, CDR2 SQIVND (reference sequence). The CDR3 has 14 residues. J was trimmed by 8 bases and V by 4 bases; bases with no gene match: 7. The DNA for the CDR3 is TGTGCCAGTAGTAGGCAGGGGGCTCGGGATGAGCAGTTCTTC. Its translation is CASSRQGARDEQFF.